The 20 T cell receptor beta chains reported below all come from one sample, sequenced in a study of shared clonotypes between healthy human individuals. Naive-designated CD8 cells lacked CD45RO, were positively enriched for CCR7, and omitted terminally differentiated effector memory CD45RA+ cells. Repertoires were generated with immunoSEQ multiplex PCR, while TCRdb's copy carries only in-frame clones and drops some. The sample has some 2 million clones, about 95% seen once. The material sequenced was naive CD8+ T cells sorted from blood. These receptors were taken from a man in his late teens or twenties in good health.

The V and J genes are TRBV4-1 and TRBJ2-7; 11 nucleotides agree with TRBD2. With V trimmed by 10 bases and J by 0 bases, 8 bases remained unmatched. In germline, CDR1 is MGHRA, CDR2 YSYEKL. There are 15 residues in the CDR3. The CDR3 nucleotides read TGCGCCACGGGCCTACTAGCGGGAGTCTCCTACGAGCAGTACTTC. Translating it yields CATGLLAGVSYEQYF.

V usage is TRBV28 and J usage is TRBJ1-5; 7 bases line up with TRBD1. From germline, CDR1 is MDHEN and CDR2 SYDVKM. V shed 3 bases, J shed 7 bases, and the junction held 9 bases outside the gene matches. The CDR3 spans 15 residues. CDR3 coding DNA: TGTGCCAGCAGTTTGGGTGGACAGGTCAGGCAGCCCCAGCATTTT. Translated: CASSLGGQVRQPQHF.

This chain joins TRBV7-8 and TRBJ1-1; tentative D call: TRBD1 (5 bases). The germline gives CDR1 SGHVS, CDR2 FQNEAQ. The CDR3 consists of 15 residues. Trimming stripped 8 bases from V and 4 bases from J, with 20 bases between. The CDR3 protein is CASAGQDTLGTEAFF. CDR3 coding DNA: TGTGCCAGCGCGGGGCAGGACACCCTCGGCACTGAAGCTTTCTTT.

The chain joins TRBV7-2 to TRBJ1-2, with D possibly being TRBD1 (5 bases). Per the germline V gene, CDR1 is SGHTA and CDR2 is FQGNSA. This CDR3 spans 14 amino acids. V was pared by 4 bases and J by 7 bases, with 16 bases between. The CDR3 nucleotides read TGTGCCAGCAGCTATACTGGGGGGTTGTTTGGCTACACCTTC. Translated, it gives CASSYTGGLFGYTF.

This chain links TRBV9 with TRBJ2-7; 7 positions match TRBD1. Per germline, CDR1 SGDLS and CDR2 YYNGEE. V shed 0 bases, J shed 5 bases, and the junction held 8 bases outside the gene matches. This CDR3 spans 15 amino acids. The CDR3 reads CASSVGRQGVDEQYF. CDR3 sequence (DNA): TGTGCCAGCAGCGTAGGCCGACAGGGTGTCGACGAGCAGTACTTC.

The chain links TRBV4-3 to TRBJ1-5, with D unresolved. Germline CDR1 reads LGHNA; CDR2 reads YSLEER. The CDR3 is made up of 15 amino acids. V shed 1 base and J shed 0 bases, with 7 bases lying between them. CDR3 DNA sequence: TGCGCCAGCAGCCAAGTATGGGGTAGCAATCAGCCCCAGCATTTT. Its protein is CASSQVWGSNQPQHF.

In its sample, this clone was seen a few times. The V call is TRBV16, the J call TRBJ2-7; D is possibly TRBD2 (6 bases). Deletions cut 2 bases from V and 5 bases from J, with 10 bases between. Germline V lookup: CDR1 KGHSY, CDR2 FQNENV. The CDR3 is 13 amino acids. The DNA for the CDR3 is TGTGCCAGCAGCCAAGGAGGGGCCAACGAGCAGTACTTC. Its translation: CASSQGGANEQYF. Drawing the rest from reference TRBV16 and TRBJ2-7, the complete variable domain is GEEVAQTPKHLVRGEGQKAKLYCAPIKGHSYVFWYQQVLKNEFKFLISFQNENVFDETGMPKERFSAKCLPNSPCSLEIQATKLEDSAVYFCASSQGGANEQYFGPGTRLTVT.

The V and J genes are TRBV6-1 and TRBJ2-7; 13 nucleotides line up with TRBD2. Germline values: CDR1 MNHNS, CDR2 SASEGT. The junction had 10 bases not matched to a gene; V was cut back by 1 base and J by 7 bases. The CDR3 has 17 amino acids. The CDR3 nucleotides read TGTGCCAGCAGTGAAGAATTTAGGACTAGCGGGGGTGATGAGCAGTACTTC. This translates into CASSEEFRTSGGDEQYF.

Regarding this clone: Other DNA sequences from this sample encode an identical CDR3 as well. V usage is TRBV9 and J usage is TRBJ2-7, with a possible D match to TRBD2 (6 bases). Germline V gene sequence: CDR1 SGDLS, CDR2 YYNGEE. With 2 bases removed from V and 1 base from J, the gap between germline ends came to 7 bases. This CDR3 is built from 13 residues. The CDR3, as DNA: TGTGCCAGCAGCGTCGGGAGTTCCTACGAGCAGTACTTC. Translated, it gives CASSVGSSYEQYF.

The CDR3 nucleotides read TGTGCCAGCAGTCCTCCTGAAGGGAGATCCTACAATGAGCAGTTCTTC. This translates into CASSPPEGRSYNEQFF. The J gene is TRBJ2-1, the V gene TRBV2, with D possibly TRBD2 on 5 matching bases. The CDR3 consists of 16 residues. Between the trimmed V and J ends, which lost 5 bases and 1 base, there was a span of 15 bases. CDR1 and CDR2 from the germline V gene are SNHLY and FYNNEI. The full variable domain, rest sourced from reference TRBV2 and TRBJ2-1, is EPEVTQTPSHQVTQMGQEVILRCVPISNHLYFYWYRQILGQKVEFLVSFYNNEISEKSEIFDDQFSVERPDGSNFTLKIRSTKLEDSAMYFCASSPPEGRSYNEQFFGPGTRLTVL.

The J gene is TRBJ2-7, the V gene TRBV13; TRBD1 matches 9 bases. CDR1 PRHDT and CDR2 FYEKMQ come from the germline V gene (reference sequence). The CDR3 is 16 residues long. V was pared by 5 bases and J by 5 bases, with 13 bases of the junction left unmatched. CDR3 bases: TGTGCCAGCAGCCTCGAAGCCGGGACAGGGATGCACGAGCAGTACTTC. Residues: CASSLEAGTGMHEQYF.

This chain connects TRBV10-3 to TRBJ2-7; 7 bases agree with TRBD1. This CDR3 comprises 15 residues. Trimming at V came to 4 bases and at J to 0 bases, leaving 6 bases not matched to a gene. Germline CDR1 ENHRY, CDR2 SYGVKD. CDR3 sequence reads: CAISAEGQNSYEQYF. CDR3 in DNA: TGTGCCATCAGTGCCGAGGGACAGAACTCCTACGAGCAGTACTTC.

V is TRBV5-6 and J is TRBJ1-6; D not resolved. There are 15 residues in the CDR3. V was clipped by 2 bases and J by 2 bases, with 8 bases between them. Germline CDR1 SGHDT, CDR2 YYEEEE. The CDR3 DNA follows: TGTGCCAGCAGCTTCCGGTCAGCCTATAATTCACCCCTCCACTTT. Translating gives CASSFRSAYNSPLHF. Full variable domain (rest looked up from reference TRBV5-6 and TRBJ1-6): DAGVTQSPTHLIKTRGQQVTLRCSPKSGHDTVSWYQQALGQGPQFIFQYYEEEERQRGNFPDRFSGHQFPNYSSELNVNALLLGDSALYLCASSFRSAYNSPLHFGNGTRLTVT.

This clone was detected once. The chain joins TRBV4-1 to TRBJ2-7, with a tentative D call TRBD2 (6 bases). Germline values: CDR1 MGHRA, CDR2 YSYEKL. The CDR3 has 15 residues. The ends were cut back, 3 bases at V and 1 base at J, with 13 bases in the middle. Here the CDR3 reads CASSHRAGGSYEQYF. CDR3 sequence (DNA): TGCGCCAGCAGCCACCGAGCGGGCGGGTCCTACGAGCAGTACTTC.

The table lists this clone with a count of one. The chain is built from TRBV29-1 and TRBJ2-3; 11 bases agree with TRBD2. With 4 bases clipped from V and 4 bases from J, the junction kept 4 bases outside the gene matches. Germline V gene lookup returns CDR1 SQVTM and CDR2 ANQGSEA. The CDR3 extends over 14 amino acids. The CDR3 region is CSVVSSGRSDTQYF. The CDR3 DNA reads TGCAGCGTTGTTTCTAGCGGGAGGTCAGATACGCAGTATTTT.

This chain joins TRBV18 and TRBJ1-3; tentative D call: TRBD1 (6 bases). V lost 4 bases and J lost 2, with 15 bases in between. The CDR3 length is 16 residues. Germline V gene data show CDR1 as KGHSH and CDR2 as LQKENI. CDR3 nucleotides: TGTGCCAGCTCACATACCCCGGGGGCGACTGGAAACACCATATATTTT. Protein: CASSHTPGATGNTIYF.

This chain uses TRBV30 with TRBJ2-5, with D possibly being TRBD1 (6 bases). Germline CDR1 reads GTSNPN; CDR2 reads SVGIG (reference sequence). The CDR3 spans 15 residues. V dropped 0 bases and J dropped 4 bases, with 15 bases sitting between them. This CDR3 is CAWSVSGHPGETQYF. Written as DNA, the CDR3 is TGTGCCTGGAGTGTATCGGGACACCCAGGAGAGACCCAGTACTTC.

Comment on this clone: Other nucleotide sequences from this sample produce the same CDR3. The gene calls are TRBV27 and TRBJ2-7; D possibly corresponds to TRBD1 (6 bases). V lost 5 bases to trimming and J lost 2 bases, with 10 bases between them. CDR1 and CDR2 (germline): MNHEY, SMNVEV (reference sequence). This CDR3 contains 13 residues. CDR3 DNA: TGTGCCAGCAGTCCAGGGGTGGCCTACGAGCAGTACTTC. Encoded protein: CASSPGVAYEQYF.

This rearrangement joins TRBV6-5 to TRBJ2-7; 7 nucleotides match TRBD2. The J call is doubtful: the DNA matches TRBJ2-1 better. Germline CDR1 and CDR2: MNHEY and SVGAGI. This CDR3 spans 16 amino acids. This CDR3 is CASSYSGGEGLDEQFF. The CDR3 nucleotides are TGTGCCAGCAGTTACTCCGGTGGGGAGGGCCTGGATGAGCAGTTCTTC.

The DNA for the CDR3 is TGTGCCATCAGTGGGGTTGTGGGGGAAAACTATGGCTACACCTTC. Its protein is CAISGVVGENYGYTF. The chain carries TRBV10-3 and TRBJ1-2; maybe TRBD1 (5 bases). The CDR3 is 15 residues long. Trimming cost V 4 bases and J 2 bases, with 14 bases left between them. Looked up from germline, CDR1 is ENHRY and CDR2 is SYGVKD.